This TCR beta chain is drawn from a study of shared clonotypes between healthy human individuals. Deletions cut 6 bases from V and 1 base from J, with 16 bases between. Germline values: CDR1 MDHEN, CDR2 SYDVKM. The CDR3 has 16 amino acids. The protocol was immunoSEQ multiplex PCR, while the TCRdb copy is restricted to in-frame clones and leaves out a portion. The sample lists about 2.4 million clones; 90% to 95% were seen once. Input material: naive CD4+ T cells from PBMCs. Documented subset: CD45RA+ positively selected. The chain carries TRBV28 and TRBJ2-1; D perhaps matches TRBD1 (6 bases). The receptor's source is a young man in good health. Some clones in this sample may be carry-over from other donors' samples. The CDR3: CASSSRQVGSYNEQFF. DNA for the CDR3: TGTGCCAGCAGCTCAAGACAGGTTGGGTCCTACAATGAGCAGTTCTTC.